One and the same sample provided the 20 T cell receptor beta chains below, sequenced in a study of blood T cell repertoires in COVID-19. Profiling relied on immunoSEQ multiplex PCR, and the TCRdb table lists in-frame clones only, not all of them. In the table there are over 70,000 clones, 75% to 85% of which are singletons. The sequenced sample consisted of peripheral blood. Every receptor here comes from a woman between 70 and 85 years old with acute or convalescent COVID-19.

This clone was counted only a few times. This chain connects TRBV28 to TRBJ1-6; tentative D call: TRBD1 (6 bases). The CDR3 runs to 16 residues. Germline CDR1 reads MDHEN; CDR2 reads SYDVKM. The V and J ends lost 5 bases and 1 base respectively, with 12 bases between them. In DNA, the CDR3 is TGTGCCAGCAGTACCCCACAGGGTTCCTATAATTCACCCCTCCACTTT. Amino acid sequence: CASSTPQGSYNSPLHF. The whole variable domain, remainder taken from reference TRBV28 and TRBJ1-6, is DVKVTQSSRYLVKRTGEKVFLECVQDMDHENMFWYRQDPGLGLRLIYFSYDVKMKEKGDIPEGYSVSREKKERFSLILESASTNQTSMYLCASSTPQGSYNSPLHFGNGTRLTVT.

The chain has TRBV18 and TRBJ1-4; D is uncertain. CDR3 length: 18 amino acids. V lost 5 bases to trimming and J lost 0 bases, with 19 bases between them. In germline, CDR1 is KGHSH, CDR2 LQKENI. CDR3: CASSMVRRGSATNEKLFF. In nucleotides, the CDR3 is TGTGCCAGCTCAATGGTAAGACGAGGATCGGCAACTAATGAAAAACTGTTTTTT.

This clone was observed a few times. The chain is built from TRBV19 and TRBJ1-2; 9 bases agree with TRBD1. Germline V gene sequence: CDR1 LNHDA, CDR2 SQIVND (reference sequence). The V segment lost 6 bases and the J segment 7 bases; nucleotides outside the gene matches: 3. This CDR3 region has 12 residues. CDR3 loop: CASRTGGFGYTF. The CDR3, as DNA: TGTGCCAGTAGAACAGGGGGCTTTGGCTACACCTTC.

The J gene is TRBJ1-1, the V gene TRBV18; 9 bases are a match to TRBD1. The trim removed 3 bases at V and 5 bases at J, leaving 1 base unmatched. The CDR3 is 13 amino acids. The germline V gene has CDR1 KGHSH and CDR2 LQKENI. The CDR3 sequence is CASSPGTGTEAFF. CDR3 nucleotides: TGTGCCAGCTCACCGGGGACAGGGACTGAAGCTTTCTTT. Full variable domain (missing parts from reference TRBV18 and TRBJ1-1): NAGVMQNPRHLVRRRGQEARLRCSPMKGHSHVYWYRQLPEEGLKFMVYLQKENIIDESGMPKERFSAEFPKEGPSILRIQQVVRGDSAAYFCASSPGTGTEAFFGQGTRLTVV.

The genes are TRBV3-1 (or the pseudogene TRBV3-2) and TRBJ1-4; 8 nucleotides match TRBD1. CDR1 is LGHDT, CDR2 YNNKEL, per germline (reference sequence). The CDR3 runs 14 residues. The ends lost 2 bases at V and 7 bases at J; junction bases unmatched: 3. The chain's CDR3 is CASSQRGTGEKLFF. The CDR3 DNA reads TGTGCCAGCAGCCAACGCGGGACAGGTGAAAAACTGTTTTTT.

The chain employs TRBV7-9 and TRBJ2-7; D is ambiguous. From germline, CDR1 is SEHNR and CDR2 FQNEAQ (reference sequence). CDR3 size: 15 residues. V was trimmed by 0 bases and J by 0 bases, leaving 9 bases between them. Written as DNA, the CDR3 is TGTGCCAGCAGCTTAGCGGCCAGTTACTCCTACGAGCAGTACTTC. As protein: CASSLAASYSYEQYF.

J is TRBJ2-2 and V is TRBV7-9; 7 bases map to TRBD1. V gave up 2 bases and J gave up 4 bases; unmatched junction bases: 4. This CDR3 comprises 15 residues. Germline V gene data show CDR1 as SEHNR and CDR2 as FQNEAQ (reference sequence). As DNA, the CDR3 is TGTGCCAGCAGCTTAAGGGACAGCCCCACCGGGGAGCTGTTTTTT. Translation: CASSLRDSPTGELFF.

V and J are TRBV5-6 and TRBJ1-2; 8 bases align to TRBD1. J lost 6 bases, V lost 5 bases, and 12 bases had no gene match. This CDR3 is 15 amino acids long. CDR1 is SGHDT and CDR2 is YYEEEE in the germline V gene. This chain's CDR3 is CASSPNLRQGNGYTF. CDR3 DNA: TGTGCCAGCAGTCCGAACCTCCGACAGGGGAATGGCTACACCTTC.

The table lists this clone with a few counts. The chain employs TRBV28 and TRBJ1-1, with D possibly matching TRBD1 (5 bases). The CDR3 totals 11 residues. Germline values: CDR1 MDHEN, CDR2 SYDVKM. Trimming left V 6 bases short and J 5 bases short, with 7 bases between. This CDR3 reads CASRGRTEAFF. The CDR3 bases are TGTGCCAGCAGGGGGCGGACTGAAGCTTTCTTT.

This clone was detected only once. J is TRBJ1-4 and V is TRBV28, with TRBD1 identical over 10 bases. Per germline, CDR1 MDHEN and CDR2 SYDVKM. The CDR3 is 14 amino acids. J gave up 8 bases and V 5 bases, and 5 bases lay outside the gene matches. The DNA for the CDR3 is TGTGCCAGCAGTGGGGACAGGGGCTGGGAAAAACTGTTTTTT. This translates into CASSGDRGWEKLFF.

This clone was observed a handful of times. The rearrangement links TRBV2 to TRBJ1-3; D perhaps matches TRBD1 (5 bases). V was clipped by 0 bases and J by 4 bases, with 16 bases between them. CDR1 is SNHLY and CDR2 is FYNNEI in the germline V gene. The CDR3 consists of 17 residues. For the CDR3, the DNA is TGTGCCAGCAGTGAAGCAAGGGGATCCTATCGGGGAAACACCATATATTTT. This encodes CASSEARGSYRGNTIYF. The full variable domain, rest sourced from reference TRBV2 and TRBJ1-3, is EPEVTQTPSHQVTQMGQEVILRCVPISNHLYFYWYRQILGQKVEFLVSFYNNEISEKSEIFDDQFSVERPDGSNFTLKIRSTKLEDSAMYFCASSEARGSYRGNTIYFGEGSWLTVV.

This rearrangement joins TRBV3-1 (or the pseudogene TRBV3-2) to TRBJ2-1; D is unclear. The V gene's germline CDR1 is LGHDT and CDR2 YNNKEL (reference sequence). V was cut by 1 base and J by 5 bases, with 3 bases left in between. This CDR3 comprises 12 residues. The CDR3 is CASSQVDNEQFF. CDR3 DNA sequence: TGTGCCAGCAGCCAAGTAGACAATGAGCAGTTCTTC.

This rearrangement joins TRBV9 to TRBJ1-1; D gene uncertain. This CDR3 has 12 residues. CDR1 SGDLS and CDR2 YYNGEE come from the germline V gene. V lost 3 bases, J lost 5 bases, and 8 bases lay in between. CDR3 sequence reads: CASSDARTEAFF. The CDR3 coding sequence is TGTGCCAGCAGCGACGCCAGGACTGAAGCTTTCTTT.

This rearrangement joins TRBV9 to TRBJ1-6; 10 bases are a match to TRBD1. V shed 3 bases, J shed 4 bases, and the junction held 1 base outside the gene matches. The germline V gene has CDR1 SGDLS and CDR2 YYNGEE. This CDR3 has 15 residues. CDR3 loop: CASSGGQGYNSPLHF. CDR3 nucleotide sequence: TGTGCCAGCAGCGGGGGACAGGGGTATAATTCACCCCTCCACTTT.

In nucleotides, the CDR3 is TGCAGCGCCCCGGGACTAGCGGGGAGCCAAGAGACCCAGTACTTC. Its translation is CSAPGLAGSQETQYF. The rearrangement links TRBV29-1 to TRBJ2-5; 13 bases are a match to TRBD2. CDR1 SQVTM and CDR2 ANQGSEA come from the germline V gene. V lost 7 bases to trimming and J lost 1 base; unmatched junction nucleotides: 6. The CDR3 loop spans 15 amino acids.

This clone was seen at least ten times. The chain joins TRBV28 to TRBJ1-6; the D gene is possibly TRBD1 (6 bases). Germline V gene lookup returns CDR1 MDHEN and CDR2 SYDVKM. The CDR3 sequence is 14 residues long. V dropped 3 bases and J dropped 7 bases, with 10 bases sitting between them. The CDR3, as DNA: TGTGCCAGCAGTTTGGCGGGGGCGAATTCACCCCTCCACTTT. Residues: CASSLAGANSPLHF. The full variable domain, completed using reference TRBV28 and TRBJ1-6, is DVKVTQSSRYLVKRTGEKVFLECVQDMDHENMFWYRQDPGLGLRLIYFSYDVKMKEKGDIPEGYSVSREKKERFSLILESASTNQTSMYLCASSLAGANSPLHFGNGTRLTVT.

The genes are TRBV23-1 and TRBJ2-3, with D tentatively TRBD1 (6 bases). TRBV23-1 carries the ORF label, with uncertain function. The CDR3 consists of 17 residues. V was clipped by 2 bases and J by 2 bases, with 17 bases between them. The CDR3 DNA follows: TGCGCCAGCAGTCAAATCCGGCCGGGACACCTCACAGATACGCAGTATTTT. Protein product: CASSQIRPGHLTDTQYF.

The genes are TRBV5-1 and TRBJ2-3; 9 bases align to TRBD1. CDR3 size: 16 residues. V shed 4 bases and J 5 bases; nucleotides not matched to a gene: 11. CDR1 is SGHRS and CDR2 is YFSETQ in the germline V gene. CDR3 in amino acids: CASSALTGGERDTQYF. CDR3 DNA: TGCGCCAGCAGCGCATTAACAGGGGGCGAAAGAGATACGCAGTATTTT.

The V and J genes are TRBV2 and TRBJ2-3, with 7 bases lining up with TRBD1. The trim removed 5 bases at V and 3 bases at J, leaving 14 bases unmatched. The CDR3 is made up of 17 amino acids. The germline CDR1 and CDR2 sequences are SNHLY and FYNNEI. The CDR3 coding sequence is TGTGCCAGCAGTACCCCCCAGGGGGAACTACGGACAGATACGCAGTATTTT. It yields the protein CASSTPQGELRTDTQYF. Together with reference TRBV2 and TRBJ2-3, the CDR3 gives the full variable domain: EPEVTQTPSHQVTQMGQEVILRCVPISNHLYFYWYRQILGQKVEFLVSFYNNEISEKSEIFDDQFSVERPDGSNFTLKIRSTKLEDSAMYFCASSTPQGELRTDTQYFGPGTRLTVL.

CDR3 residues: CASSTRRETYEQYF. The CDR3 DNA reads as TGTGCCAGCAGTACCCGAAGAGAGACCTACGAGCAGTACTTC. The gene calls are TRBV6-2 or TRBV6-3 and TRBJ2-7, with D hard to call. The ends were cut back, 5 bases at V and 2 bases at J, with 13 bases in the middle. The CDR3 spans 14 residues. CDR1 and CDR2 (germline): MNHEY, SVGEGT.